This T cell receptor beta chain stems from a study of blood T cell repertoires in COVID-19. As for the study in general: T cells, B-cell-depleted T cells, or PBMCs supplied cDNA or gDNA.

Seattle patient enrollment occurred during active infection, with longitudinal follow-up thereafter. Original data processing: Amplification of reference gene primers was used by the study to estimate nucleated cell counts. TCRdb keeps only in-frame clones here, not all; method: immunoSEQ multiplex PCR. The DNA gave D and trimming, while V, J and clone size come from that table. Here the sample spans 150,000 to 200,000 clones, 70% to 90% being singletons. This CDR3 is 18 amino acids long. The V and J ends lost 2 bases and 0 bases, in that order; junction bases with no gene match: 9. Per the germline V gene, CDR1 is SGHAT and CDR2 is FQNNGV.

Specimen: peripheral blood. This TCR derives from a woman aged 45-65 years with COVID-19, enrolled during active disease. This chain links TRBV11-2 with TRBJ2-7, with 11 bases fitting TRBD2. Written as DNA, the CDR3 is TGTGCCAGCAGCTTAACCACTAGCGGGGGCCCTCGCTCCTACGAGCAGTACTTC. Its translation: CASSLTTSGGPRSYEQYF.